The entry below describes one T cell receptor beta chain. The antigen remains unidentified. These data are taken from a study of T cell responses to AZD1222 COVID-19 vaccine. The ends were cut back, 6 bases at V and 3 bases at J, with 6 bases in the middle. CDR3 length: 11 residues. Looked up from germline, CDR1 is SQVTM and CDR2 is ANQGSEA. TCRdb keeps only in-frame clones here, not all; method: immunoSEQ multiplex PCR. In the table there are around 200,000 clones, roughly 88% of which are singletons. Study-level findings and limits: With two AZD1222 doses given, Spike-specific TCR breadth and depth both rose.

The source is an adult in good health. The rearrangement links TRBV29-1 to TRBJ1-3; D unresolved. This material consisted of peripheral blood, taken on day 0 of AZD1222 vaccination. In nucleotides, the CDR3 is TGCAGCGTCGAAAATGGAAACACCATATATTTT. It encodes CSVENGNTIYF.